The text below deals with one T cell receptor (beta chain). This sample was taken from a study of blood T cell repertoires in COVID-19. Across the whole study: Some COVID-19 samples were acute and others convalescent; all came from the United States, Italy and Spain.

Only in-frame clones appear in the TCRdb table, and some are missing; sequencing was by immunoSEQ multiplex PCR. The top ten hold just under 2% of the sample, which has approximately 160,000 clones, 80% to 95% seen once. V dropped 4 bases and J dropped 5 bases, with 18 bases sitting between them. This CDR3 region has 16 residues. Germline CDR1 and CDR2: SGHTS and YDEGEE. One Seattle source followed patients from active infection through their disease course. This chain connects TRBV5-8 to TRBJ1-4, with D tentatively TRBD1 (5 bases). What was sequenced was peripheral blood. The TCR was taken from a woman aged 60-70 years with COVID-19, enrolled during active disease. The CDR3 spells CASSAQGWEGNEKLFF. The DNA for the CDR3 is TGTGCCAGCAGCGCTCAGGGTTGGGAGGGAAATGAAAAACTGTTTTTT. Drawing the rest from reference TRBV5-8 and TRBJ1-4, the complete variable domain is EAGVTQSPTHLIKTRGQQATLRCSPISGHTSVYWYQQALGLGLQFLLWYDEGEERNRGNFPPRFSGRQFPNYSSELNVNALELEDSALYLCASSAQGWEGNEKLFFGSGTQLSVL.